These T cell receptor beta chains were read from a single sample in a study of blood T cell repertoires in COVID-19. Here immunoSEQ multiplex PCR was the method, and the copy in TCRdb shows in-frame clones only, minus some. Of some 42,000 clones listed, roughly 76% are singletons. Material: peripheral blood. These receptors all stem from a woman aged 70 to 79 with acute or convalescent COVID-19. Each CDR3 is given with its conserved first and last residue. D genes are given only for firm matches. The listing skips clone size in some rows; elsewhere it reads once, few, many or a size class.

d_gene	len	abundance	j_gene	v_gene	CDR3nt	CDR3aa
TRBD1	14	.	TRBJ2-7	TRBV9	TGTGCCAGCAGCGCGTCTACAGGGGTCCGCGAGCAGTACTTC	CASSASTGVREQYF
.	15	.	TRBJ2-2	TRBV6-1	TGTGCCAGCAGTGAAGCTGGGGGCGGGACCGGGGAGCTGTTTTTT	CASSEAGGGTGELFF
.	11	.	TRBJ1-2	TRBV6-5	TGTGCCAGCAGCGACATCTATGGCTACACCTTC	CASSDIYGYTF
.	14	.	TRBJ1-4	TRBV28	TGTGCCAGCAGTTTACAGGGGCGGCGGGAAAAACTGTTTTTT	CASSLQGRREKLFF
TRBD1	15	once	TRBJ1-1	TRBV19	TGTGCCAGTAGATCCGATAACAGGGGGCTGACTGAAGCTTTCTTT	CASRSDNRGLTEAFF
TRBD1	14	.	TRBJ1-1	TRBV6-1	TGTGCCAGCAGTGAGGGACAGATAAACACTGAAGCTTTCTTT	CASSEGQINTEAFF
TRBD1	17	once	TRBJ1-6	TRBV13	TGTGCCAGCAGCTCCTTTGGCAGGGGGTCTAATAATTCACCCCTCCACTTT	CASSSFGRGSNNSPLHF
.	16	.	TRBJ1-6	TRBV25-1	TGTGCCAGCAGTGGGGCCCAGAGCTCCTATAATTCACCCCTCCACTTT	CASSGAQSSYNSPLHF
TRBD2	17	.	TRBJ2-1	TRBV30	TGTGCCTGGAGTGCCCGACTAGCGGGAGATTCCTACAATGAGCAGTTCTTC	CAWSARLAGDSYNEQFF
.	15	few	TRBJ2-7	TRBV7-6	TGTGCCAGCAGCAAAGGAGGAGGGGATCTATACGAGCAGTACTTC	CASSKGGGDLYEQYF
.	15	once	TRBJ1-2	TRBV4-1	TGCGCCAGCAGCCAAGAAAACAGAGCTAACTATGGCTACACCTTC	CASSQENRANYGYTF
.	14	.	TRBJ1-1	TRBV5-1	TGCGCCAGCAGCTTGCCAGGATTGAACACTGAAGCTTTCTTT	CASSLPGLNTEAFF
TRBD1	15	.	TRBJ1-2	TRBV11-2	TGTGCCAGCAGCTTAGACAGGGGGAGCAGCTATGGCTACACCTTC	CASSLDRGSSYGYTF
TRBD1	15	.	TRBJ1-6	TRBV3-1/TRBV3-2	TGTGCCAGCAGCTCGACAGGGGGCGCGTCTTCACCCCTCCACTTT	CASSSTGGASSPLHF
TRBD1	16	.	TRBJ1-4	TRBV7-8	TGTGCCAGCAGCTTAGCCTCCGGGACAGGGTATGAAAAACTGTTTTTT	CASSLASGTGYEKLFF
.	13	.	TRBJ1-1	TRBV29-1	TGCAGCACCAAGCAGGCCCCGAACACTGAAGCTTTCTTT	CSTKQAPNTEAFF
.	13	.	TRBJ1-5	TRBV3-1/TRBV3-2	TGTGCCAGCAGCCAAGATTTGAGTCAGCCCCAGCATTTT	CASSQDLSQPQHF
.	15	.	TRBJ2-7	TRBV4-2	TGTGCCAGCAGCCAAGATCTGTTCGGGGGAAGCGAGCAGTACTTC	CASSQDLFGGSEQYF
.	18	.	TRBJ1-2	TRBV9	TGTGCCAGCAGCGCCCAACCCGGACACGATGGCGCTAACTATGGCTACACCTTC	CASSAQPGHDGANYGYTF
.	18	.	TRBJ2-2	TRBV9	TGTGCCAGCAGCGTAAACCGGGGGAGTCGCGCGAACACCGGGGAGCTGTTTTTT	CASSVNRGSRANTGELFF
.	16	.	TRBJ1-4	TRBV2	TGTGCCAGCAGGCCCCTAGGACAGTCAGCTAATGAAAAACTGTTTTTT	CASRPLGQSANEKLFF
.	15	.	TRBJ2-1	TRBV11-3	TGTGCCAGCAGCTCCAAACAGGTTTCGGACAATGAGCAGTTCTTC	CASSSKQVSDNEQFF
.	14	few	TRBJ1-1	TRBV28	TGTGCCAGCAGTTTTGGGGGGATAAACACTGAAGCTTTCTTT	CASSFGGINTEAFF
TRBD1	15	.	TRBJ1-6	TRBV18	TGTGCCAGCTCCCCCGGGACAGGGGGAAATTCACCCCTCCACTTT	CASSPGTGGNSPLHF
TRBD1	13	.	TRBJ2-1	TRBV18	TGTGCCAGCTCACTACAGGGGTACGCTGAGCAGTTCTTC	CASSLQGYAEQFF
.	14	.	TRBJ2-7	TRBV5-4	TGTGCCAGCAGCCGTATACAGGGCTCCTACGAGCAGTACTTC	CASSRIQGSYEQYF
.	16	.	TRBJ2-5	TRBV4-1	TGCGCCAGCAGCCAAGGGCCCCCGGTTGCGCGGGAGACCCAGTACTTC	CASSQGPPVARETQYF
.	18	.	TRBJ2-2	TRBV3-1/TRBV3-2	TGTGCCAGCAGCCAAGGGGCTAGCTGGCTGCAGGACACCGGGGAGCTGTTTTTT	CASSQGASWLQDTGELFF
TRBD1	16	.	TRBJ1-4	TRBV24-1	TGTGCCACCAGTGAAACGCCAGACAGGGGGAATGAAAAACTGTTTTTT	CATSETPDRGNEKLFF
TRBD1	17	few	TRBJ1-2	TRBV6-4	TGTGCCAGCAGTGATCGATACCGGGACAGGGGGCCCCGGGGCTACACCTTC	CASSDRYRDRGPRGYTF
.	13	.	TRBJ2-1	TRBV30	TGTGCCTGGAGTGTATCCCTAGTCAGTGAGCAGTTCTTC	CAWSVSLVSEQFF
TRBD1	17	.	TRBJ2-2	TRBV27	TGTGCCAGCAGTTTCCAAACCGGGACAGGGGCCACCGGGGAGCTGTTTTTT	CASSFQTGTGATGELFF
TRBD1	14	.	TRBJ2-3	TRBV5-1	TGCGCCAGCAGCTACGGGACAGCCACAGATACGCAGTATTTT	CASSYGTATDTQYF
.	15	.	TRBJ2-5	TRBV4-3	TGCGCCAGCAGCCAATCGGGTTCGGTCCAAGAGACCCAGTACTTC	CASSQSGSVQETQYF
TRBD2	16	.	TRBJ2-7	TRBV10-1	TGCGCCAGCAGTGAGTCGTGGCTAGCGGGACCCTACGAGCAGTACTTC	CASSESWLAGPYEQYF
.	13	.	TRBJ1-4	TRBV5-4	TGTGCCAACCCAGGGGCGGTAAATGAAAAACTGTTTTTT	CANPGAVNEKLFF
.	17	.	TRBJ1-2	TRBV28	TGTGCCAGCAGTTTATGGGACAGCCGAGAGATTAACTATGGCTACACCTTC	CASSLWDSREINYGYTF
.	15	.	TRBJ1-1	TRBV7-2	TGTGCCAGCAGCCTATTGGGGGGGCAGAACACTGAAGCTTTCTTT	CASSLLGGQNTEAFF
TRBD2	17	.	TRBJ2-1	TRBV19	TGTGCCAGTAGACGAGGGACTAGCGGGGGACACTACAATGAGCAGTTCTTC	CASRRGTSGGHYNEQFF
.	17	.	TRBJ2-6	TRBV18	TGTGCCAGCTCACTTCAAGAGGTTTTTTCTGGAGCCAACGTCCTGACTTTC	CASSLQEVFSGANVLTF
.	17	.	TRBJ2-2	TRBV28	TGTGCCAGCAGCTACTACACAGGGATCAGGGACACCGGGGAGCTGTTTTTT	CASSYYTGIRDTGELFF
TRBD2	16	.	TRBJ2-3	TRBV4-3	TGCGCCAGCAGCCAACACGGAGGGGAGGGGACCGATACGCAGTATTTT	CASSQHGGEGTDTQYF
TRBD1	15	.	TRBJ1-2	TRBV6-5	TGTGCCAGCAGTTCCCTTACAGGGGGCCAAGGGGGCTACACCTTC	CASSSLTGGQGGYTF
TRBD1	14	.	TRBJ2-7	TRBV5-1	TGCGCCAGCAGCTTGACGACAGGGGGCAACGAGCAGTACTTC	CASSLTTGGNEQYF
TRBD1	15	.	TRBJ1-3	TRBV18	TGTGCCAGCTCACAGGGACAGAGCTCTGGAAACACCATATATTTT	CASSQGQSSGNTIYF
.	16	.	TRBJ2-1	TRBV2	TGTGCCAGCAGTGAAGGCCTACCACCTTCCTACAATGAGCAGTTCTTC	CASSEGLPPSYNEQFF
.	12	.	TRBJ2-7	TRBV3-1/TRBV3-2	TGTGCCAGCAGCCAAGTATCAGGCGAGCAGTACTTC	CASSQVSGEQYF
TRBD2	15	.	TRBJ2-1	TRBV11-2	TGTGCCAGCAGGCCGGGGCTAGCGGGGTACAATGAGCAGTTCTTC	CASRPGLAGYNEQFF
.	14	once	TRBJ2-2	TRBV2	TGTGCCAGCAGCTCGACTGAAAACACCGGGGAGCTGTTTTTT	CASSSTENTGELFF
TRBD1	14	few	TRBJ1-2	TRBV4-2	TGTGCCAGCAGGGGGACAGGGGGCGACTATGGCTACACCTTC	CASRGTGGDYGYTF
.	10	.	TRBJ2-5	TRBV2	TGTGCCAGCCGGGTGAGGACCCAGTACTTC	CASRVRTQYF
TRBD2	14	.	TRBJ2-7	TRBV14	TGTGCCAGCAGCCTAAGACTAGCGTCGTACGAGCAGTACTTC	CASSLRLASYEQYF
TRBD1	13	.	TRBJ2-7	TRBV7-6	TGTGCCAGCAGCTTAGGCACAGGGGACGAGCAGTACTTC	CASSLGTGDEQYF
.	17	.	TRBJ2-7	TRBV21-1	TGTGCCAGCAGCAAAGGGGTTATGGGAGGGCCGTCCTACGAGCAGTACTTC	CASSKGVMGGPSYEQYF
.	13	few	TRBJ2-7	TRBV12-3/TRBV12-4	TGTGCCAGCAGTGGGGCCCTCTCCTACGAGCAGTACTTC	CASSGALSYEQYF
.	16	.	TRBJ1-4	TRBV6-5	TGTGCCAGCAGTTACGGGTGGGAGTCCTCTAATGAAAAACTGTTTTTT	CASSYGWESSNEKLFF
TRBD2	14	.	TRBJ2-7	TRBV7-3	TGTGCCAGCAGCCTTCTAGCGGGCTCCTACGAGCAGTACTTC	CASSLLAGSYEQYF
.	14	.	TRBJ2-5	TRBV6-5	TGTGCCAGCAGTTACTCGAGACTACAAGAGACCCAGTACTTC	CASSYSRLQETQYF
.	15	.	TRBJ1-1	TRBV6-5	TGTGCCAGCAGTTACTTACTTAGGGGATCCACTGAAGCTTTCTTT	CASSYLLRGSTEAFF